The TCR beta chain under discussion was sequenced for a study of CD8 T cells in ankylosing spondylitis. Study-wide results and limits: A motif of fewer than ten highly homologous TCR beta variants was seen as apparently characteristic of ankylosing spondylitis blood. It was reported that disease-linked clones were significantly enriched in matched ankylosing spondylitis synovial fluid.

This clonotype showed up just a few times. Its specificity is not known. Using its own MiXCR run on the 5' RACE reads, TCRdb lists one record per CDR3 protein. The sample shows roughly 440,000 distinct CDR3 sequences, approximately 17% of them seen only once. Germline V gene sequence: CDR1 MNHEY, CDR2 SVGAGI. CDR3 length: 12 residues. J was trimmed by 5 bases and V by 5 bases; bases with no gene match: 1. Source material: blood, either unsorted or a sorted T cell fraction (not recorded which). This receptor was taken from a male donor with ankylosing spondylitis. The rearrangement joins TRBV6-5 to TRBJ2-5, with TRBD2 matching over 8 bases. The CDR3 is CASSRTSETQYF. The CDR3 DNA follows: TGTGCCAGCAGTAGGACTAGCGAGACCCAGTACTTC.